The 13 T cell receptor beta chains presented below share a single source sample, sequenced in a study of cytomegalovirus exposure and HLA in healthy donors. The PCR was carried out with 60 Vbeta primers and 13 Jbeta primers. Generated by immunoSEQ multiplex PCR, the TCRdb table keeps only in-frame clones and is missing some. The table has roughly 100,000 clones, over 75% seen once. Sequencing was carried out using PBMCs. Every receptor here comes from a man aged 55 to 70 in good health and CMV-seropositive.

CDR3 DNA: TGTGCTAGTGGTCCCCACGGTGGGGGGGCCCGGGAGCAGTTCTTC. Encoded protein: CASGPHGGGAREQFF. The chain recombines TRBV12-5 with TRBJ2-1; tentatively, D is TRBD2 (7 bases). This CDR3 region has 15 residues. V was pared by 5 bases and J by 10 bases, with 21 bases between. Per the germline V gene, CDR1 is LGHNT and CDR2 is FRNRAP.

The V gene is TRBV4-2, the J gene TRBJ1-6; a weak D match, TRBD1 (5 bases). The germline gives CDR1 LGHNA, CDR2 YNFKEQ. This CDR3 region has 16 residues. V lost 4 bases, J lost 8 bases, and 18 bases lay in between. CDR3: CASSPYLAGGYSPLHF. The CDR3 nucleotides are TGTGCCAGCAGCCCTTATCTGGCCGGGGGTTATTCACCCCTCCACTTT.

This clone came up once. This chain joins TRBV7-2 and TRBJ1-2; 9 bases are a match to TRBD1. The ends lost 5 bases at V and 4 bases at J; junction bases unmatched: 14. Germline CDR1 SGHTA, CDR2 FQGNSA. The CDR3 has 17 amino acids. This CDR3 reads CASSTGTGRLWRYGYTF. The CDR3 bases are TGTGCCAGCAGCACGGGGACAGGGCGGCTATGGCGCTATGGCTACACCTTC.

The chain employs TRBV5-5 and TRBJ2-1; D is undetermined. Germline lookup yields CDR1 SGHKS and CDR2 YYEKEE (reference sequence). The CDR3 is made up of 13 amino acids. The V and J ends lost 1 base and 5 bases respectively, with 7 bases between them. DNA of the CDR3: TGTGCCAGCAGCTTGTGGGCCAACAATGAGCAGTTCTTC. Amino acids: CASSLWANNEQFF.

This chain connects TRBV12-5 to TRBJ2-2; 8 bases align to TRBD2. The CDR3 contains 17 residues. V was pared by 0 bases and J by 7 bases, with 10 bases of the junction left unmatched. Germline V gives CDR1 LGHNT, CDR2 FRNRAP. The DNA for the CDR3 is TGTGCTAGTGGTTTGGTAGCCCAAGCGGGGGTTGGCGGGGAGCTGTTTTTT. Amino acid sequence: CASGLVAQAGVGGELFF.

This chain connects TRBV5-8 to TRBJ2-3; D is ambiguous. V shed 4 bases and J shed 0 bases, with 12 bases lying between them. Germline-derived CDR1 and CDR2 are SGHTS and YDEGEE. The CDR3 contains 15 residues. For the CDR3, the DNA is TGTGCCAGCAGCCACCACAGTGCTAGCACAGATACGCAGTATTTT. Translation: CASSHHSASTDTQYF. Based on the CDR3 plus reference TRBV5-8 and TRBJ2-3, the full variable domain is EAGVTQSPTHLIKTRGQQATLRCSPISGHTSVYWYQQALGLGLQFLLWYDEGEERNRGNFPPRFSGRQFPNYSSELNVNALELEDSALYLCASSHHSASTDTQYFGPGTRLTVL.

The gene calls are TRBV30 and TRBJ2-1, with TRBD2 identical over 8 bases. The CDR3 length is 14 residues. The V and J ends lost 0 bases and 8 bases, in that order; junction bases with no gene match: 6. The germline V gene has CDR1 GTSNPN and CDR2 SVGIG (reference sequence). Here the CDR3 reads CAWSVRRGAHEQFF. The CDR3 DNA reads as TGTGCCTGGAGTGTTCGGCGGGGGGCTCATGAGCAGTTCTTC.

This chain links TRBV7-2 with TRBJ2-2, with 12 bases that match TRBD1. The germline V gene encodes CDR1 SGHTA and CDR2 FQGNSA. This CDR3 comprises 18 residues. Trimming took 2 bases from V and 5 from J; bases not matched to a gene: 9. The CDR3, as DNA: TGTGCCAGCAGCTTAAAGGGGACAGGGGGCATGTCAACCGGGGAGCTGTTTTTT. The encoded protein is CASSLKGTGGMSTGELFF.

The J gene is TRBJ2-1, the V gene TRBV5-1, with 8 nucleotides matching TRBD1. V dropped 4 bases and J dropped 4; count of bases not matched to a gene: 4. Germline V gene sequence: CDR1 SGHRS, CDR2 YFSETQ. The CDR3 extends over 14 amino acids. The CDR3 sequence: CASSEGQAYNEQFF. The CDR3 DNA reads TGCGCCAGCAGCGAGGGACAGGCTTACAATGAGCAGTTCTTC.

The table lists this clone with a few counts. The chain combines TRBV5-1 with TRBJ1-1; TRBD1 matches 9 bases. The trim removed 3 bases at V and 1 base at J, leaving 1 base unmatched. Looked up from germline, CDR1 is SGHRS and CDR2 is YFSETQ. The CDR3 spans 14 residues. The CDR3 loop reads CASSSGQGNTEAFF. CDR3 DNA sequence: TGCGCCAGCAGCTCGGGACAGGGGAACACTGAAGCTTTCTTT.

This clone has a handful of counts. The V and J genes are TRBV18 and TRBJ1-2, with TRBD1 identical over 8 bases. CDR1 KGHSH and CDR2 LQKENI come from the germline V gene. The junction had 8 bases not matched to a gene; V was cut back by 3 bases and J by 8 bases. The CDR3 covers 14 residues. The CDR3 DNA reads TGTGCCAGCTCACCTGATCAGGGGGCGGACGGCTACACCTTC. It yields the protein CASSPDQGADGYTF.

CDR3 sequence: CATTFEENQPQHF. DNA for the CDR3: TGTGCCACCACCTTTGAGGAGAATCAGCCCCAGCATTTT. The gene calls are TRBV6-5 and TRBJ1-5, with D hard to call. CDR1 and CDR2 (germline): MNHEY, SVGAGI. This CDR3 is built from 13 residues. V lost 10 bases, J lost 4 bases, and 14 bases lay in between.

The chain joins TRBV5-1 to TRBJ2-2, with D maybe TRBD1 (5 bases). Trimming took 2 bases from V and 7 from J, leaving 15 bases between them. CDR1 and CDR2 from the germline V gene are SGHRS and YFSETQ. This CDR3 contains 15 residues. The CDR3 bases are TGCGCCAGCAGCTTAGGCTCAAGTAGGGGCGGGGAGCTGTTTTTT. As protein: CASSLGSSRGGELFF. The variable domain in full, with the rest retrieved from reference TRBV5-1 and TRBJ2-2, is KAGVTQTPRYLIKTRGQQVTLSCSPISGHRSVSWYQQTPGQGLQFLFEYFSETQRNKGNFPGRFSGRQFSNSRSEMNVSTLELGDSALYLCASSLGSSRGGELFFGEGSRLTVL.